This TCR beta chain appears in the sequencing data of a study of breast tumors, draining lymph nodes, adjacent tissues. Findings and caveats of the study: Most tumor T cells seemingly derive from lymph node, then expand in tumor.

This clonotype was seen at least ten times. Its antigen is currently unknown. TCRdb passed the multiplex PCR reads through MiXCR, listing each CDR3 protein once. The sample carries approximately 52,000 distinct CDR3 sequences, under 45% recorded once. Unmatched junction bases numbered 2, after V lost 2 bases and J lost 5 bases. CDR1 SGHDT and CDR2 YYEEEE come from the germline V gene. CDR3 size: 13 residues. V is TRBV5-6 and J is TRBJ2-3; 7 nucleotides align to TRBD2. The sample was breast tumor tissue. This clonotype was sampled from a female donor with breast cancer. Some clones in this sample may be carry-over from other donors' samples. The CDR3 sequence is CASSFAGVDTQYF. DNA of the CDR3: TGTGCCAGCAGCTTCGCGGGAGTAGATACGCAGTATTTT.